The 10 T cell receptor beta chains in this list originate from one sample, sequenced in a study of radiation and T cells in renal cell carcinoma. The repertoire was sequenced with immunoSEQ multiplex PCR; TCRdb's copy has only in-frame clones and lacks some. The repertoire includes 40,000 to 60,000 clones, 75% to 85% of them detected once, and 25% to 35% sits in the top ten. As to time point: blood 2 weeks post-SBRT. As for treatment: 15 Gy SBRT to primary tumor, nephrectomy 4 weeks later. The material was blood, obtained from a patient whose treatment included radiotherapy and nephrectomy. These receptors were taken from a woman aged 70 to 79 with renal cell carcinoma.

This chain joins TRBV27 and TRBJ1-5, with D hard to call. From germline, CDR1 is MNHEY and CDR2 SMNVEV (reference sequence). Trimming removed 6 bases at V and 2 bases at J, with 14 bases between. The CDR3 runs 15 residues. The CDR3 reads CASSPDGWGNQPQHF. The CDR3 nucleotides are TGTGCCAGCAGCCCCGACGGGTGGGGCAATCAGCCCCAGCATTTT.

This clone was recorded once. This sequence joins TRBV9 and TRBJ2-5, with unresolved D. Deletions cut 4 bases from V and 1 base from J, with 14 bases between. The CDR3 totals 15 residues. Per the germline V gene, CDR1 is SGDLS and CDR2 is YYNGEE. CDR3 loop: CASSTRATSQETQYF. The CDR3 DNA is TGTGCCAGCAGCACCCGCGCGACAAGCCAAGAGACCCAGTACTTC. Full variable domain (outside the CDR3, taken from reference TRBV9 and TRBJ2-5): DSGVTQTPKHLITATGQRVTLRCSPRSGDLSVYWYQQSLDQGLQFLIQYYNGEERAKGNILERFSAQQFPDLHSELNLSSLELGDSALYFCASSTRATSQETQYFGPGTRLLVL.

The chain employs TRBV6-1 and TRBJ2-1; D is possibly TRBD1 (7 bases). The germline gives CDR1 MNHNS, CDR2 SASEGT. The CDR3 is made up of 17 amino acids. V was cut by 1 base and J by 4 bases, with 17 bases left in between. The CDR3 region is CASSEGGAGTDYNEQFF. CDR3 nucleotides: TGTGCCAGCAGTGAAGGGGGGGCCGGGACAGATTACAATGAGCAGTTCTTC.

The chain joins TRBV5-1 to TRBJ2-7; 7 bases are shared with TRBD1. The germline CDR1 and CDR2 sequences are SGHRS and YFSETQ. The CDR3 sequence is 14 residues long. After removal of 4 bases from V and 5 bases from J, the junction contained 9 bases not matched to a gene. The DNA of the CDR3 is TGCGCCAGCAGCAGCGACAGGGAAGGAGACGAGCAGTACTTC. Encoded protein: CASSSDREGDEQYF.

This clone was seen a few times. This chain links TRBV9 with TRBJ1-6; TRBD1 agrees at 8 bases. The CDR3 has 14 amino acids. The junction had 3 bases not matched to a gene; V was cut back by 0 bases and J by 10 bases. Germline CDR1 and CDR2: SGDLS and YYNGEE. The CDR3: CASSVEQGGSPLHF. The CDR3 DNA reads as TGTGCCAGCAGCGTAGAACAGGGGGGATCACCCCTCCACTTT.

In this sample, this clone turned up a few times. The V call is TRBV29-1, the J call TRBJ1-2; TRBD1 matches 10 bases. The CDR3 length is 14 residues. Germline assignment: CDR1 SQVTM and CDR2 ANQGSEA. The ends lost 5 bases at V and 4 bases at J; junction bases unmatched: 7. The CDR3: CSVYPGQGFYGYTF. CDR3 in DNA: TGCAGCGTTTACCCGGGACAGGGGTTCTATGGCTACACCTTC.

The chain is built from TRBV4-1 and TRBJ1-6; TRBD1 is a possible D gene (6 bases). The CDR3 length is 16 residues. Germline-derived CDR1 and CDR2 are MGHRA and YSYEKL. V lost 4 bases and J 5 bases, leaving 15 bases between the germline ends. CDR3 region: CASSPDLGGNNSPLHF. The CDR3 DNA is TGCGCCAGCAGCCCCGACTTAGGGGGTAATAATTCACCCCTCCACTTT.

The rearrangement links TRBV9 to TRBJ1-6; D may be TRBD1 (5 bases). The CDR3 is 15 amino acids. Germline-derived CDR1 and CDR2 are SGDLS and YYNGEE. V was cut by 3 bases and J by 4 bases, with 11 bases left in between. The CDR3 spells CASSATGEYNSPLHF. The CDR3 DNA sequence: TGTGCCAGCAGCGCTACAGGAGAATATAATTCACCCCTCCACTTT.

The V and J genes are TRBV15 and TRBJ1-1; D remains unclear. The V gene's germline CDR1 is LNHNV and CDR2 YYDKDF (reference sequence). The CDR3 contains 13 residues. V was trimmed by 1 base and J by 0 bases, leaving 3 bases between them. CDR3 DNA: TGTGCCACCAGCAGAGGAATGAACACTGAAGCTTTCTTT. It codes for CATSRGMNTEAFF.

V gene TRBV4-2 combines with J gene TRBJ2-3; TRBD2 matches 7 bases. The J segment lost 5 bases and the V segment lost 4 bases, leaving 12 bases of the junction unmatched. Germline V lookup: CDR1 LGHNA, CDR2 YNFKEQ. The CDR3 has 16 amino acids. CDR3 in DNA: TGTGCCAGCAGCCGCTCGAAGGGCGGGGGAGGAGATACGCAGTATTTT. It codes for CASSRSKGGGGDTQYF.